This TCR beta chain derives from a study of cytomegalovirus exposure and HLA in healthy donors. Study-wide results and caveats: In an earlier analysis, in around 590 donors, most V segments appeared productive either ~87% or ~30% of the time.

This PCR relied on a set of 60 Vbeta primers and 13 Jbeta primers. Profiling relied on immunoSEQ multiplex PCR, and the TCRdb table lists in-frame clones only, not all of them. The data hold 130,000 or so clones, with approximately 75% observed a single time. The count of this clone is one. Its antigen is still unknown. The CDR3 loop spans 15 amino acids. The junction had 2 bases not matched to a gene; V was cut back by 0 bases and J by 2 bases. CDR1 and CDR2 (germline): SGHRS, YFSETQ. Sequencing was done on a sample of PBMCs. The chain carries TRBV5-1 and TRBJ2-3, with TRBD1 identical over 8 bases. The sequence was collected from a male donor in good health and CMV-seronegative. This chain's CDR3 is CASSLGDRTTDTQYF. CDR3 DNA: TGCGCCAGCAGCTTGGGGGACAGGACCACAGATACGCAGTATTTT.